Described below is a single T cell receptor (beta chain) sequence and its context. The data stem from a study of blood T cells in healthy people across ages. Then a second PCR, running roughly 7 to 11 cycles, was carried out with a sample-barcoded 5' primer and a J-beta primer mix. TCRdb fed the 5' RACE reads into MiXCR, producing one record per CDR3 protein. Of some 1.5 million distinct CDR3 sequences in the sample, about 30% were seen once. The CDR3 loop spans 13 amino acids. Germline assignment: CDR1 DFQATT and CDR2 SNEGSKA (reference sequence). The J segment lost 3 bases and the V segment lost 6 bases, leaving 5 bases of the junction unmatched.

This chain joins TRBV20-1 and TRBJ1-5, with 7 bases matching TRBD1. The sequencing sample was made of blood. The clonotype originates from a woman aged 30 to 39 in good health. CDR3 DNA sequence: TGCAGTGCGGAACAGGGGCTCAATCAGCCCCAGCATTTT. This codes for CSAEQGLNQPQHF.